A single sample gave rise to the 26 T cell receptor beta chains below, sequenced in a study of human T cells and chemical hapten exposure. TCRdb re-called the RACE reads with MiXCR, one entry per CDR3 protein. Among approximately 110,000 distinct CDR3 sequences listed, less than 40% were seen once. The time point was: patch test 3, about 24 weeks after DPC sensitization. Sample treatment: therapeutic diphenylcyclopropenone sensitization with weekly scalp DPC. The sample here was whole blood, taken in connection with sensitization to the hapten diphenylcyclopropenone (DPC). The origin of the receptors is a middle-aged man with alopecia areata. Some clones in this sample may be carry-over from other donors' samples.

In DNA form, the CDR3 reads TGTGCCAGCAGCAAAGAGGCCGAGGCCTATGATTACGAGCAGTACGTC. It is translated as CASSKEAEAYDYEQYV. The V and J genes are TRBV21-1 and TRBJ2-7. TRBV21-1 is tagged as a pseudogene. The CDR3 extends over 16 amino acids.

The sample holds a few counts of this clonotype. This chain uses TRBV7-9 with TRBJ2-1; D assignment may be TRBD1 or TRBD2 (6 bases each). Trimming removed 5 bases from V and 5 bases from J, with 10 bases in between. This CDR3 spans 13 amino acids. The V gene's germline CDR1 is SEHNR and CDR2 FQNEAQ (reference sequence). The CDR3 DNA follows: TGTGCCAGCAGCCCTGGGGGGCACAATGAGCAGTTCTTC. Protein product: CASSPGGHNEQFF.

This clonotype has a handful of counts. Here the CDR3 DNA reads TGTGCCAGTAGTACACAGACCAATCAGCCCCAGCATTTT. It yields the protein CASSTQTNQPQHF. The chain has TRBV19 and TRBJ1-5; no definite D call. The length of the CDR3 is 13 residues. The V end was cut by 4 bases, the J end by 3 bases, with 7 bases between. From germline, CDR1 is LNHDA and CDR2 SQIVND (reference sequence).

CDR3 protein: CASSSEPQGNSPLHF. The CDR3 coding sequence is TGTGCCAGCAGTTCGGAGCCGCAGGGGAATTCACCCCTCCACTTT. This chain connects TRBV6-2 or TRBV6-3 to TRBJ1-6; weak D call: TRBD1 (6 bases). The CDR3 consists of 15 residues. V was shortened by 4 bases and J by 7 bases, with 14 bases between the two germline ends. From germline, CDR1 is MNHEY and CDR2 SVGEGT.

The rearrangement links TRBV6-5 to TRBJ1-5; D unclear. The germline V gene encodes CDR1 MNHEY and CDR2 SVGAGI. V was trimmed by 6 bases and J by 2 bases, leaving 14 bases between them. This CDR3 spans 15 amino acids. The CDR3 region is CASRTDTRGNQPQHF. The CDR3 DNA is TGTGCCAGCAGAACCGACACAAGGGGCAATCAGCCCCAGCATTTT.

The gene calls are TRBV28 and TRBJ2-4; no clear D gene. The CDR3 loop spans 15 amino acids. Trimming shortened V by 5 bases and J by 0 bases, and 11 bases separated the two germline ends. Germline V gene sequence: CDR1 MDHEN, CDR2 SYDVKM. DNA for the CDR3: TGTGCCAGCAGTGGTTCGGGTGTAGCCAAAAACATTCAGTACTTC. Translating gives CASSGSGVAKNIQYF.

This clonotype was picked up one time. The chain carries TRBV11-1 and TRBJ2-3, with D perhaps TRBD2 (5 bases). The CDR3 has 14 residues. The germline gives CDR1 SGHAT, CDR2 FQDESV (reference sequence). The V and J ends lost 4 bases and 2 bases respectively, with 10 bases between them. The CDR3 is CASSSHRDTDTQYF. The DNA of the CDR3 is TGTGCCAGCAGCTCACACCGGGACACAGATACGCAGTATTTT.

There are a few counts of this clonotype. The rearrangement uses TRBV28 and TRBJ2-3, with D possibly called TRBD1 or TRBD2 (5 bases each). Deletions cut 3 bases from V and 0 bases from J, with 13 bases between. CDR3 length equals 16 residues. Germline CDR1 and CDR2: MDHEN and SYDVKM. This CDR3 is CASSLVGGSSTDTQYF. CDR3 coding DNA: TGTGCCAGCAGTTTGGTTGGGGGTTCAAGCACAGATACGCAGTATTTT.

The V call is TRBV29-1, the J call TRBJ2-5; TRBD1 is a possible D gene (6 bases). CDR3 length: 12 amino acids. Germline V CDR1 and CDR2: SQVTM, ANQGSEA. The V end was cut by 5 bases, the J end by 4 bases, with 11 bases between. The DNA for the CDR3 is TGCAGCGTTAGGATAGGGGGAGAGACCCAGTACTTC. Amino acid sequence: CSVRIGGETQYF.

This clonotype was seen only a few times. The chain carries TRBV6-1 and TRBJ1-1; no definite D call. The V end was cut by 3 bases, the J end by 4 bases, with 9 bases between. The germline V gene has CDR1 MNHNS and CDR2 SASEGT. This CDR3 region has 13 residues. The CDR3 DNA sequence: TGTGCCAGCAGTGATGGGCTAGGCACTGAAGCTTTCTTT. Amino acid sequence: CASSDGLGTEAFF.

The V and J genes are TRBV19 and TRBJ2-2; the D gene is possibly TRBD2 (6 bases). The CDR3 sequence is 13 residues long. V dropped 8 bases and J dropped 1 base, with 8 bases sitting between them. Looked up from germline, CDR1 is LNHDA and CDR2 is SQIVND (reference sequence). CDR3 DNA: TGTGCCAGTCTAGCGCTGAACACCGGGGAGCTGTTTTTT. Translation gives CASLALNTGELFF. The complete variable domain, with remaining parts taken from reference TRBV19 and TRBJ2-2, reads DGGITQSPKYLFRKEGQNVTLSCEQNLNHDAMYWYRQDPGQGLRLIYYSQIVNDFQKGDIAEGYSVSREKKESFPLTVTSAQKNPTAFYLCASLALNTGELFFGEGSRLTVL.

There are a few counts of this clonotype. The chain couples TRBV29-1 to TRBJ2-3; D perhaps matches TRBD1 (5 bases). The V end lost 1 base, the J end lost 1 base, and 6 bases lay between the germline ends. Looked up from germline, CDR1 is SQVTM and CDR2 is ANQGSEA. This CDR3 is 13 amino acids long. The CDR3: CSVEGQRTDTQYF. The CDR3 region has the DNA TGCAGCGTTGAAGGACAGCGCACAGATACGCAGTATTTT.

The V and J genes are TRBV5-5 and TRBJ2-3; tentative D call: TRBD1 (6 bases). V shed 4 bases and J shed 2 bases, with 14 bases lying between them. The CDR3 covers 15 residues. Germline V gene sequence: CDR1 SGHKS, CDR2 YYEKEE (reference sequence). The CDR3 bases are TGTGCCAGCAGCCTGACAGGAATTGCCACAGATACGCAGTATTTT. Protein product: CASSLTGIATDTQYF.

The J gene is TRBJ1-5, the V gene TRBV20-1, with TRBD1 matching 7 bases. With 2 bases clipped from V and 5 bases from J, the junction kept 12 bases outside the gene matches. The CDR3 runs to 16 residues. The germline V gene encodes CDR1 DFQATT and CDR2 SNEGSKA (reference sequence). The chain's CDR3 is CSARKDLGGRDQPQHF. CDR3 nucleotides: TGCAGTGCTAGAAAAGATTTAGGGGGCAGGGATCAGCCCCAGCATTTT.

In this sample, this clonotype turned up a few times. The chain combines TRBV11-1 with TRBJ2-1; TRBD2 might be the D (6 bases). V was clipped by 1 base and J by 10 bases, with 11 bases between them. The CDR3 has 13 amino acids. The germline V gene has CDR1 SGHAT and CDR2 FQDESV (reference sequence). The chain's CDR3 is CASSLVLAGEQFF. CDR3 in DNA: TGTGCCAGCAGCTTAGTACTAGCTGGGGAGCAGTTCTTC.

This clonotype was counted a few times. This rearrangement joins TRBV6-5 to TRBJ2-1; TRBD2 matches 15 bases. The CDR3 spans 24 residues. The V and J ends lost 5 bases and 2 bases, in that order; junction bases with no gene match: 25. Germline V CDR1 and CDR2: MNHEY, SVGAGI. The CDR3 reads CASSGFLRTGVGLAGGPPYNEQFF. DNA for the CDR3: TGTGCCAGCAGTGGGTTTTTGAGGACAGGGGTCGGACTAGCGGGAGGGCCCCCCTACAATGAGCAGTTCTTC.

This chain joins TRBV20-1 and TRBJ1-5; tentative D call: TRBD1 (6 bases). Germline lookup yields CDR1 DFQATT and CDR2 SNEGSKA (reference sequence). V was cut by 3 bases and J by 0 bases, with 9 bases left in between. This CDR3 region has 14 residues. The CDR3 bases are TGCAGTGCTAGTTGGGACAATAGCAATCAGCCCCAGCATTTT. Translation: CSASWDNSNQPQHF.

This clonotype was detected a few times. The chain carries TRBV6-2 or TRBV6-3 and TRBJ2-5; the D gene could be TRBD1 or TRBD2 (5 bases each). This CDR3 has 11 amino acids. V lost 6 bases and J lost 5, with 7 bases in between. Germline assignment: CDR1 MNHEY and CDR2 SVGEGT. Here the CDR3 DNA reads TGTGCCAGCAGGGGGACGGAGACCCAGTACTTC. Protein: CASRGTETQYF.

This clonotype has more than one count but fewer than ten. The J gene is TRBJ2-2, the V gene TRBV4-1; D is unclear. From germline, CDR1 is MGHRA and CDR2 YSYEKL. Trimming removed 0 bases at V and 6 bases at J, with 20 bases between. The CDR3 loop spans 18 amino acids. In nucleotides, the CDR3 is TGCGCCAGCAGCCAAGAATGGAGCGCGGCTAGTCTCCCCGGGGAGCTGTTTTTT. It encodes CASSQEWSAASLPGELFF.

J is TRBJ1-2 and V is TRBV5-6; D is unclear. Germline assignment: CDR1 SGHDT and CDR2 YYEEEE. The CDR3 contains 14 residues. V lost 2 bases and J 0 bases, leaving 8 bases between the germline ends. The CDR3 protein is CASSLVLTNYGYTF. The CDR3 DNA sequence: TGTGCCAGCAGCTTAGTCCTAACTAACTATGGCTACACCTTC.

This chain connects TRBV6-2 or TRBV6-3 to TRBJ1-5, with D uncertain. CDR1 MNHEY and CDR2 SVGEGT come from the germline V gene. The CDR3 sequence is 12 residues long. The V end lost 8 bases, the J end lost 1 base, and 6 bases lay between the germline ends. CDR3 in DNA: TGTGCCAGCGGGGAGAGCAATCAGCCCCAGCATTTT. This sequence encodes CASGESNQPQHF.

This chain joins TRBV29-1 and TRBJ2-6, with D maybe TRBD2 (5 bases). The CDR3 is 15 amino acids. The V gene lost 2 bases and the J gene lost 0 bases, with 8 bases spanning the gap. From germline, CDR1 is SQVTM and CDR2 ANQGSEA. The CDR3: CSVEIRDSGANVLTF. The CDR3 DNA reads TGCAGCGTTGAAATACGGGACTCTGGGGCCAACGTCCTGACTTTC. Filled out from reference TRBV29-1 and TRBJ2-6, the complete variable domain reads SAVISQKPSRDICQRGTSLTIQCQVDSQVTMMFWYRQQPGQSLTLIATANQGSEATYESGFVIDKFPISRPNLTFSTLTVSNMSPEDSSIYLCSVEIRDSGANVLTFGAGSRLTVL.

This clonotype was counted a few times. The chain is built from TRBV5-1 and TRBJ2-5, with no clear D. Germline assignment: CDR1 SGHRS and CDR2 YFSETQ. V shed 0 bases and J shed 5 bases, with 5 bases lying between them. CDR3 length equals 12 residues. CDR3 in DNA: TGCGCCAGCAGCTTGGCCATGGAGACCCAGTACTTC. As protein: CASSLAMETQYF. The variable domain in full, completed from reference TRBV5-1 and TRBJ2-5, reads KAGVTQTPRYLIKTRGQQVTLSCSPISGHRSVSWYQQTPGQGLQFLFEYFSETQRNKGNFPGRFSGRQFSNSRSEMNVSTLELGDSALYLCASSLAMETQYFGPGTRLLVL.

Concerning this clonotype: The junction departs from the called germline gene at one end, perhaps through a read error. The V call is TRBV7-9, the J call TRBJ2-5; D ambiguous. CDR1 SEHNR and CDR2 FQNEAQ come from the germline V gene (reference sequence). This CDR3 contains 13 residues. CDR3 in DNA: TGTGCCAGCAGCTTAAACGCACAAGGGACCCAGTACTTC. Translation: CASSLNAQGTQYF.

CDR3 nucleotides: TGTGCCAGCAGTTTCGACGGGAGGAGGAGAAACCAAGAGACCCAGTACTTC. Translation: CASSFDGRRRNQETQYF. V and J are TRBV27 and TRBJ2-5; 7 bases agree with TRBD2. The germline gives CDR1 MNHEY, CDR2 SMNVEV (reference sequence). The CDR3 loop spans 17 amino acids. V lost 3 bases and J lost 0; bases outside the gene matches: 10.

J is TRBJ2-2 and V is TRBV2; D remains unclear. CDR3 size: 14 residues. Between the trimmed V and J ends, which lost 5 bases and 1 base, there was a span of 8 bases. Looked up from germline, CDR1 is SNHLY and CDR2 is FYNNEI. The CDR3 loop is CASSMKRNTGELFF. CDR3 DNA: TGTGCCAGCAGTATGAAGCGGAACACCGGGGAGCTGTTTTTT.